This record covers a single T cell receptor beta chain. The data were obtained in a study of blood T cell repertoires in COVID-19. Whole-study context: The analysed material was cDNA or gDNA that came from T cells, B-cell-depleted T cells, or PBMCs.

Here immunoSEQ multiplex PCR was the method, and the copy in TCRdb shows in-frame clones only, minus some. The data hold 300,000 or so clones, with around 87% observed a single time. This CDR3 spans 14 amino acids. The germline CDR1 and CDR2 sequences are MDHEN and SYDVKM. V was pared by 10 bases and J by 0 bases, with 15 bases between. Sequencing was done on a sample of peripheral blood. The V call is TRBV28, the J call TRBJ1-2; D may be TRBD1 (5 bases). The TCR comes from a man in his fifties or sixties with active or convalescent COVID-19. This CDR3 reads CATQWDSSNYGYTF. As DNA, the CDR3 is TGTGCCACGCAATGGGACTCTTCTAACTATGGCTACACCTTC.